This TCR beta chain emerged from a study of tumor-infiltrating lymphocytes in localized non-small cell lung cancer. Study outcomes and limitations: Not all patients were TCR sequenced, owing to tissue quantity. Different pieces of the same tissue were used for each assay. No T-cell fraction difference was seen between IM1 and IM2 tumors. Higher tumor T cell infiltration than in uninvolved lung was supported by TCRbeta sequencing.

Profiled with immunoSEQ multiplex PCR; TCRdb holds only in-frame clones, not every one. Of 9,500 to 15,000 clones in the sample, about 75% are singletons; the top ten hold 17%. CDR3 size: 19 residues. V gave up 2 bases and J gave up 0 bases; unmatched junction bases: 8. Germline V gives CDR1 SGHRS, CDR2 YFSETQ. As for this clone: Its antigen is not identified.

The chain couples TRBV5-1 to TRBJ2-1, with 13 positions matching TRBD2. Sequencing input: uninvolved lung tissue not adjacent to the tumor. The TCR comes from a human donor with non-small cell lung cancer. In DNA, the CDR3 is TGCGCCAGCAGCTTCCCGACTAGCGGGAGGCCGAGCTCCTACAATGAGCAGTTCTTC. Its translation is CASSFPTSGRPSSYNEQFF.